This section outlines one TCR beta chain sequence together with its context. As yet, its antigen is unknown. This may arise from a read error, as a much more abundant clone is one base away. The study extracted blood RNA from unsorted whole blood and also extracted germline DNA. Chronic HBV infection was present, with no prior treatment. The sample is drawn from a study of tumor-infiltrating lymphocytes in primary liver carcinoma. The wider study: Each participant had primary liver carcinoma, and surgical resection was the treatment.

Starting material of 400 to 600 ng total RNA yielded TCR beta cDNA via a constant-region primer. Researchers made the TCR beta libraries by running three nested multiplex PCR rounds with slightly modified ARM-PCR. The opening two PCR rounds, around 9 cycles each, paired TRBV1-TRBV30 forward primers with a C-beta reverse primer. TCRdb reprocessed the multiplex PCR reads via MiXCR and lists one record per CDR3 protein. This table holds 330,000 or so distinct CDR3 sequences, 65% found once. This CDR3 spans 17 amino acids. Looked up from germline, CDR1 is MNHNY and CDR2 is SVGAGI (reference sequence). Regarding the study as a whole: Owing to bulk unsorted samples, no comparison was made between CD4+ and CD8+ repertoires. Blood's top-250-clone fraction was significantly lower than that of tumors (p = 0.039).

The chain employs TRBV6-6 and TRBJ2-6; TRBD1 aligns across 12 bases. The source material was peripheral blood. This receptor was obtained from a man aged 35-49 years with primary liver carcinoma and hepatitis B virus infection. CDR3 amino acids: CARSGTGGWLGANVLNF. The CDR3 bases are TGTGCCAGGTCCGGGACAGGGGGCTGGTTGGGGGCCAACGTCCTGAATTTC.